Listed here are 23 T cell receptor beta chains from one sample, sequenced in a study of CD8 T cells in ankylosing spondylitis. A single record per CDR3 protein comes from TCRdb applying MiXCR to the 5' RACE reads. The data hold roughly 240,000 distinct CDR3 sequences, with 32% observed a single time. Sequenced sample: blood, either unsorted or a sorted T cell fraction (not recorded which). These receptor sequences come from a male donor with ankylosing spondylitis or in good health (not recorded which).

This clonotype was found a few times. The V gene is TRBV20-1, the J gene TRBJ2-2; no definite D call. The CDR3 is made up of 14 amino acids. Germline CDR1 DFQATT, CDR2 SNEGSKA (reference sequence). Trimming left V 6 bases short and J 1 base short, with 12 bases between. The CDR3 loop reads CSAHPSQNTGELFF. Written as DNA, the CDR3 is TGCAGTGCCCACCCCAGTCAGAACACCGGGGAGCTGTTTTTT.

The chain couples TRBV15 to TRBJ1-3; TRBD1 might be the D (5 bases). This CDR3 spans 15 amino acids. The germline V gene encodes CDR1 LNHNV and CDR2 YYDKDF (reference sequence). Trimming stripped 4 bases from V and 1 base from J, with 11 bases between. The CDR3 DNA follows: TGTGCCACCAGCAACGGGGGGAAGTCTGGAAACACCATATATTTT. Translation gives CATSNGGKSGNTIYF.

The sample holds a few counts of this clonotype. The V and J genes are TRBV7-2 and TRBJ2-1; 14 positions agree with TRBD2. J gave up 1 base and V 5 bases, and 1 base lay outside the gene matches. This CDR3 is 16 amino acids long. CDR1 and CDR2 (germline): SGHTA, FQGNSA. The CDR3 DNA follows: TGTGCCAGCAGCCGGACTAGCGGGGGGTCCTACAATGAGCAGTTCTTC. Protein product: CASSRTSGGSYNEQFF.

This clonotype was detected once. This sequence joins TRBV12-3 or TRBV12-4 and TRBJ1-2, with TRBD1 as a possible D gene (6 bases). V was shortened by 3 bases and J by 2 bases, with 16 bases between the two germline ends. This CDR3 contains 16 residues. CDR3 coding DNA: TGTGCCAGCAGTTTGGGACGGGGGGGCCCCAACTATGGCTACACCTTC. This sequence encodes CASSLGRGGPNYGYTF.

The table lists this clonotype with many counts. The rearrangement joins TRBV5-1 to TRBJ1-2, with a weak D call TRBD1 (5 bases). The CDR3 length is 14 residues. The germline CDR1 and CDR2 sequences are SGHRS and YFSETQ. Trimming pared 4 bases from V and 6 bases from J, leaving 16 bases between. CDR3 nucleotides: TGCGCCAGCAGCGTAGGGACCTCATTGGATGGCTACACCTTC. Encoded protein: CASSVGTSLDGYTF.

The V gene is TRBV27, the J gene TRBJ1-1; possible D gene TRBD1, 6 bases. Per germline, CDR1 MNHEY and CDR2 SMNVEV (reference sequence). V gave up 6 bases and J gave up 2 bases, with 16 bases separating them. This CDR3 is 15 amino acids long. The CDR3: CASSPTWGPNTEAFF. The CDR3 DNA is TGTGCCAGCAGCCCTACGTGGGGGCCCAACACTGAAGCTTTCTTT.

There are a few counts of this clonotype. The chain couples TRBV20-1 to TRBJ1-1; 8 bases match TRBD1. J lost 7 bases, V lost 6 bases, and 10 bases had no gene match. Germline CDR1 DFQATT, CDR2 SNEGSKA (reference sequence). The CDR3 contains 13 residues. The CDR3 DNA follows: TGCAGTGCAAGCGAGGACAGGGATAATGAAGCTTTCTTT. As protein: CSASEDRDNEAFF.

The sample holds a few counts of this clonotype. The chain has TRBV12-3 or TRBV12-4 and TRBJ1-2, with a weak D call TRBD1 (5 bases). Trimming pared 1 base from V and 7 bases from J, leaving 10 bases between. CDR3 length: 13 amino acids. CDR3 bases: TGTGCCAGCAGTTTAGTAGGGGAAGGTGGCTACACCTTC. Its protein product is CASSLVGEGGYTF.

The chain links TRBV5-1 to TRBJ2-5; perhaps TRBD2 as D (6 bases). V lost 4 bases, J lost 5 bases, and 18 bases lay in between. The CDR3 has 15 residues. Germline lookup yields CDR1 SGHRS and CDR2 YFSETQ. CDR3 in amino acids: CASSPGGTQAETQYF. The CDR3 DNA sequence: TGCGCCAGCAGCCCTGGCGGGACTCAAGCGGAGACCCAGTACTTC. The full variable domain, rest sourced from reference TRBV5-1 and TRBJ2-5, is KAGVTQTPRYLIKTRGQQVTLSCSPISGHRSVSWYQQTPGQGLQFLFEYFSETQRNKGNFPGRFSGRQFSNSRSEMNVSTLELGDSALYLCASSPGGTQAETQYFGPGTRLLVL.

This clonotype appeared a few times. V is TRBV10-3 and J is TRBJ1-4, with a tentative D call TRBD1 (6 bases). Looked up from germline, CDR1 is ENHRY and CDR2 is SYGVKD. The CDR3 consists of 18 residues. The V end lost 6 bases, the J end lost 0 bases, and 20 bases lay between the germline ends. CDR3: CAISPGVGATATNEKLFF. For the CDR3, the DNA is TGTGCCATCAGCCCAGGGGTGGGGGCAACTGCAACTAATGAAAAACTGTTTTTT.

This clonotype was seen many times. The rearrangement uses TRBV7-6 and TRBJ1-1, with D possibly TRBD1 on 5 matching bases. Germline assignment: CDR1 SGHVS and CDR2 FNYEAQ. The V end was cut by 2 bases, the J end by 4 bases, with 8 bases between. CDR3 length equals 13 residues. CDR3 in amino acids: CASSLQGFTEAFF. The DNA of the CDR3 is TGTGCCAGCAGCTTACAGGGATTCACTGAAGCTTTCTTT.

V and J are TRBV7-3 and TRBJ2-3; no clear D. The CDR3 is 13 residues long. Germline CDR1 is SGHTA and CDR2 is FQGTGA. The V and J ends lost 4 bases and 6 bases respectively, with 11 bases between them. The CDR3 region is CASSSNTGDTQYF. The DNA for the CDR3 is TGTGCCAGCAGCTCCAACACCGGTGATACGCAGTATTTT.

The sample holds a few counts of this clonotype. The chain joins TRBV12-3 or TRBV12-4 to TRBJ2-5, with a weak D call TRBD1 (5 bases). This CDR3 is built from 14 residues. V lost 3 bases to trimming and J lost 5 bases, with 13 bases between them. CDR3 in DNA: TGTGCCAGCAGTTTTTCCCAGGGATGGGAGACCCAGTACTTC. It codes for CASSFSQGWETQYF.

V gene TRBV4-1 combines with J gene TRBJ2-7, with D unresolved. The CDR3 contains 17 residues. Per the germline V gene, CDR1 is MGHRA and CDR2 is YSYEKL. Trimming removed 1 base from V and 0 bases from J, with 16 bases in between. The CDR3 here is CASSQVQAVRRSYEQYF. In DNA, the CDR3 is TGCGCCAGCAGCCAAGTCCAAGCAGTAAGACGCTCCTACGAGCAGTACTTC.

This clonotype was found a few times. The chain links TRBV6-5 to TRBJ1-1, with D uncertain. Germline V gene sequence: CDR1 MNHEY, CDR2 SVGAGI. V gave up 2 bases and J gave up 0 bases, with 4 bases separating them. The length of the CDR3 is 13 residues. CDR3 in DNA: TGTGCCAGCAGTTACGACTTGAACACTGAAGCTTTCTTT. Residues: CASSYDLNTEAFF.

This clonotype has a handful of counts. The chain employs TRBV29-1 and TRBJ2-3; 9 bases align to TRBD1. The CDR3 contains 17 residues. Germline CDR1 and CDR2: SQVTM and ANQGSEA. Trimming removed 2 bases from V and 6 bases from J; junction bases left unmatched: 15. The CDR3, as DNA: TGCAGCGTTGAACCGCGCCTCGGGACAGGGTGGATCGATACGCAGTATTTT. It specifies CSVEPRLGTGWIDTQYF.

This clonotype has a handful of counts. The J gene is TRBJ1-2, the V gene TRBV3-1; D not resolved. Trimming cost V 4 bases and J 7 bases, with 13 bases left between them. The CDR3 extends over 13 amino acids. CDR1 LGHDT and CDR2 YNNKEL come from the germline V gene (reference sequence). The DNA for the CDR3 is TGTGCCAGCAGCCCTCTCCGGGGAAGTGGCTACACCTTC. Encoded protein: CASSPLRGSGYTF.

This chain connects TRBV5-6 to TRBJ1-1, with unresolved D. This CDR3 spans 12 amino acids. Trimming pared 2 bases from V and 5 bases from J, leaving 7 bases between. Per the germline V gene, CDR1 is SGHDT and CDR2 is YYEEEE. The CDR3 DNA sequence: TGTGCCAGCAGCTTTGTCCTTACTGAAGCTTTCTTT. Encoded protein: CASSFVLTEAFF.

This sequence joins TRBV6-5 and TRBJ2-2, with D unresolved. V lost 2 bases and J 0 bases, leaving 7 bases between the germline ends. This CDR3 spans 15 amino acids. Germline V CDR1 and CDR2: MNHEY, SVGAGI. CDR3 in amino acids: CASSYGSANTGELFF. For the CDR3, the DNA is TGTGCCAGCAGTTACGGCAGTGCGAACACCGGGGAGCTGTTTTTT.

The J gene is TRBJ2-7, the V gene TRBV20-1, with TRBD1 matching over 9 bases. The germline V gene has CDR1 DFQATT and CDR2 SNEGSKA (reference sequence). Trimming removed 3 bases from V and 5 bases from J; junction bases left unmatched: 8. The CDR3 covers 14 residues. The CDR3 is CSASGDRDSDEQYF. Here the CDR3 DNA reads TGCAGTGCTAGCGGGGACAGGGATAGCGACGAGCAGTACTTC.

This rearrangement joins TRBV12-3 or TRBV12-4 to TRBJ2-5; the D gene is possibly TRBD1 (6 bases). With 4 bases removed from V and 4 bases from J, the gap between germline ends came to 13 bases. The CDR3 extends over 14 amino acids. The CDR3 region has the DNA TGTGCCAGCAGTTCAAAAGCGACAGGAGAGACCCAGTACTTC. Protein product: CASSSKATGETQYF.

The gene calls are TRBV20-1 and TRBJ2-5, with 9 bases matching TRBD1. Per the germline V gene, CDR1 is DFQATT and CDR2 is SNEGSKA (reference sequence). CDR3 size: 15 residues. With 2 bases clipped from V and 5 bases from J, the junction kept 9 bases outside the gene matches. CDR3 sequence reads: CSARSPTGGGETQYF. DNA for the CDR3: TGCAGTGCTAGATCCCCTACAGGGGGCGGGGAGACCCAGTACTTC.

This chain uses TRBV3-1 with TRBJ1-3, with 9 bases aligning to TRBD1. The CDR3 is 14 amino acids. V gave up 5 bases and J gave up 7 bases; unmatched junction bases: 6. The germline gives CDR1 LGHDT, CDR2 YNNKEL (reference sequence). The CDR3 DNA is TGTGCCAGCAGCGCCGGGACAGGGCCCAACACCATATATTTT. Translation: CASSAGTGPNTIYF.